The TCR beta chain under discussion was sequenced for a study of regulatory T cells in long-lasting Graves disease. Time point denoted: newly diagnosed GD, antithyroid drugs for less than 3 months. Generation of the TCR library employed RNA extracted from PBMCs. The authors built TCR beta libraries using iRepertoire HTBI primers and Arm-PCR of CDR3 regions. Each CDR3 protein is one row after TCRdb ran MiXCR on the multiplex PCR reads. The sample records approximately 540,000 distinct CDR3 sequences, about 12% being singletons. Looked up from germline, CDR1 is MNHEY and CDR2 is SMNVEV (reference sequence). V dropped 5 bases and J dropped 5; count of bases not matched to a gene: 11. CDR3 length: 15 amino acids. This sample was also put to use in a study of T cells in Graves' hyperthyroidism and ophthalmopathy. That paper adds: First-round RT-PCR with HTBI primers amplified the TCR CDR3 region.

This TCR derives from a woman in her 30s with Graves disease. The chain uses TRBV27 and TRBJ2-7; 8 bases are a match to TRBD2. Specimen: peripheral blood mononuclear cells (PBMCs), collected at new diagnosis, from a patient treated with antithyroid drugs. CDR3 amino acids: CASSHRGGFWDEQYF. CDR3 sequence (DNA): TGTGCCAGCAGTCATCGGGGGGGATTTTGGGACGAGCAGTACTTC.